Presented here are 14 T cell receptor beta chains from one specimen sequenced in a study of shared clonotypes between healthy human individuals. The table came from immunoSEQ multiplex PCR; TCRdb's copy has only in-frame clones and leaves some out. The sample consists of about 2.1 million clones, approximately 92% of them appearing once. Positively selected for CCR7, the CD45RO-negative cells used as naive CD8 cells excluded terminally differentiated effector memory CD45RA+ cells. The sequencing sample was made of naive CD8+ T cells from PBMCs. Receptor source: a young man in good health. Some clones in this sample may be carry-over from other donors' samples.

The chain's CDR3 is CATSRVPQRKFYEQYF. In DNA, the CDR3 is TGTGCCACCAGCAGAGTCCCCCAGCGGAAGTTTTACGAGCAGTACTTC. The chain is built from TRBV15 and TRBJ2-7, with D possibly TRBD2 on 5 matching bases. The CDR3 loop spans 16 amino acids. Germline V gene lookup returns CDR1 LNHNV and CDR2 YYDKDF (reference sequence). V was clipped by 1 base and J by 4 bases, with 17 bases between them. Together with reference TRBV15 and TRBJ2-7, the CDR3 gives the full variable domain: DAMVIQNPRYQVTQFGKPVTLSCSQTLNHNVMYWYQQKSSQAPKLLFHYYDKDFNNEADTPDNFQSRRPNTSFCFLDIRSPGLGDTAMYLCATSRVPQRKFYEQYFGPGTRLTVT.

The count of this clone is one. The chain combines TRBV4-1 with TRBJ2-7, with D possibly being TRBD2 (5 bases). The CDR3 has 15 amino acids. V was pared by 2 bases and J by 2 bases, with 13 bases between. Germline V gene lookup returns CDR1 MGHRA and CDR2 YSYEKL. CDR3 nucleotide sequence: TGCGCCAGCAGCCAATCCCCTAGCTCAGCCTACGAGCAGTACTTC. This encodes CASSQSPSSAYEQYF.

CDR3 sequence (DNA): TGTGCCAGCAGTCCCTACGGGTTCGGGACAGGGGATGAAAAACTGTTTTTT. Translation: CASSPYGFGTGDEKLFF. The chain combines TRBV27 with TRBJ1-4; 10 nucleotides align to TRBD1. Germline CDR1 MNHEY, CDR2 SMNVEV (reference sequence). V gave up 5 bases and J gave up 6 bases; unmatched junction bases: 12. The CDR3 has 17 amino acids. Looking up the rest from reference TRBV27 and TRBJ1-4 gives the full variable domain: EAQVTQNPRYLITVTGKKLTVTCSQNMNHEYMSWYRQDPGLGLRQIYYSMNVEVTDKGDVPEGYKVSRKEKRNFPLILESPSPNQTSLYFCASSPYGFGTGDEKLFFGSGTQLSVL.

This sequence joins TRBV27 and TRBJ2-7; TRBD2 matches at 10 bases. Germline V gene lookup returns CDR1 MNHEY and CDR2 SMNVEV (reference sequence). Unmatched junction bases numbered 7, after V lost 5 bases and J lost 6 bases. The CDR3 runs 14 residues. CDR3 sequence: CASSPSGRVFEQYF. CDR3 in DNA: TGTGCCAGCAGTCCGAGCGGGAGGGTTTTCGAGCAGTACTTC.

This clone was found once. The rearrangement links TRBV5-6 to TRBJ1-1, with 7 bases fitting TRBD1. The germline V gene encodes CDR1 SGHDT and CDR2 YYEEEE. The CDR3 has 14 amino acids. Trimming at V came to 4 bases and at J to 1 base, leaving 4 bases not matched to a gene. The CDR3 region is CASSHWTGNTEAFF. The CDR3 DNA follows: TGTGCCAGCAGCCATTGGACAGGGAACACTGAAGCTTTCTTT.

This sequence joins TRBV11-2 and TRBJ1-2; unclear D gene. The CDR3 length is 14 residues. Trimming stripped 3 bases from V and 6 bases from J, with 14 bases between. The germline gives CDR1 SGHAT, CDR2 FQNNGV. DNA for the CDR3: TGTGCCAGCAGCTTCTGGCAGTATCAGGATGGCTACACCTTC. This codes for CASSFWQYQDGYTF.

The chain's CDR3 is CASSLSFTNEKLFF. The CDR3 nucleotides are TGTGCCAGCAGTTTATCTTTCACTAATGAAAAACTGTTTTTT. The chain links TRBV28 to TRBJ1-4; D is uncertain. CDR3 length equals 14 residues. V gave up 1 base and J gave up 2 bases, with 5 bases separating them. Germline V gives CDR1 MDHEN, CDR2 SYDVKM.

Remarks on this clone: The germline gene is not matched at one end of the junction; a read error may be the cause. The gene calls are TRBV2 and TRBJ2-7; maybe TRBD2 (6 bases). CDR3 length: 15 amino acids. Germline V gene data show CDR1 as SNHLY and CDR2 as FYNNEI. The CDR3 protein is CASSVARGGMEAGFF. In DNA form, the CDR3 reads TGTGCCAGCAGTGTAGCAAGAGGTGGAATGGAGGCGGGGTTCTTC.

The chain links TRBV9 to TRBJ2-1; 12 nucleotides align to TRBD1. The CDR3 has 16 amino acids. Trimming removed 0 bases from V and 8 bases from J; junction bases left unmatched: 6. CDR1 SGDLS and CDR2 YYNGEE come from the germline V gene. The CDR3 region has the DNA TGTGCCAGCAGCGTAGCCGGGACAGGGGGCCGGGATGAGCAGTTCTTC. Translation gives CASSVAGTGGRDEQFF. The whole variable domain, filled in from reference TRBV9 and TRBJ2-1, reads DSGVTQTPKHLITATGQRVTLRCSPRSGDLSVYWYQQSLDQGLQFLIQYYNGEERAKGNILERFSAQQFPDLHSELNLSSLELGDSALYFCASSVAGTGGRDEQFFGPGTRLTVL.

This clone appeared a few times. This chain uses TRBV7-9 with TRBJ1-5; the D gene is possibly TRBD1 (5 bases). The CDR3 sequence is 14 residues long. Trimming shortened V by 5 bases and J by 0 bases, and 8 bases separated the two germline ends. Germline assignment: CDR1 SEHNR and CDR2 FQNEAQ (reference sequence). CDR3 DNA: TGTGCCAGCAGCGTTCAGGGTAGCAATCAGCCCCAGCATTTT. The encoded protein is CASSVQGSNQPQHF.

The genes are TRBV19 and TRBJ2-7; the D gene is possibly TRBD2 (5 bases). CDR1 LNHDA and CDR2 SQIVND come from the germline V gene (reference sequence). With 4 bases removed from V and 6 bases from J, the gap between germline ends came to 19 bases. The CDR3 runs 15 residues. The CDR3: CASSTTRLAGSEQYF. The CDR3 coding sequence is TGTGCCAGTAGTACGACCCGGCTAGCCGGTAGCGAGCAGTACTTC.

The chain recombines TRBV28 with TRBJ2-1; 9 bases line up with TRBD1. Germline V gene sequence: CDR1 MDHEN, CDR2 SYDVKM. There are 17 residues in the CDR3. V was pared by 4 bases and J by 4 bases, with 11 bases of the junction left unmatched. CDR3 sequence (DNA): TGTGCCAGCAGTTCGACTTTTCGGACAGGGGTGTACAATGAGCAGTTCTTC. It yields the protein CASSSTFRTGVYNEQFF.

The J gene is TRBJ2-1, the V gene TRBV13, with 7 bases that match TRBD2. In germline, CDR1 is PRHDT, CDR2 FYEKMQ (reference sequence). J gave up 2 bases and V 3 bases, and 4 bases lay outside the gene matches. The CDR3 length is 15 residues. The CDR3, as DNA: TGTGCCAGCAGCTTGGCTAGCGGAGCCTACAATGAGCAGTTCTTC. Translated: CASSLASGAYNEQFF.

V is TRBV29-1 and J is TRBJ1-1; 7 bases align to TRBD1. The trim removed 4 bases at V and 5 bases at J, leaving 7 bases unmatched. CDR1 is SQVTM, CDR2 ANQGSEA, per germline. The CDR3 extends over 13 amino acids. In DNA, the CDR3 is TGCAGCGTTGTAGACAGGGTGAGGACTGAAGCTTTCTTT. It yields the protein CSVVDRVRTEAFF.